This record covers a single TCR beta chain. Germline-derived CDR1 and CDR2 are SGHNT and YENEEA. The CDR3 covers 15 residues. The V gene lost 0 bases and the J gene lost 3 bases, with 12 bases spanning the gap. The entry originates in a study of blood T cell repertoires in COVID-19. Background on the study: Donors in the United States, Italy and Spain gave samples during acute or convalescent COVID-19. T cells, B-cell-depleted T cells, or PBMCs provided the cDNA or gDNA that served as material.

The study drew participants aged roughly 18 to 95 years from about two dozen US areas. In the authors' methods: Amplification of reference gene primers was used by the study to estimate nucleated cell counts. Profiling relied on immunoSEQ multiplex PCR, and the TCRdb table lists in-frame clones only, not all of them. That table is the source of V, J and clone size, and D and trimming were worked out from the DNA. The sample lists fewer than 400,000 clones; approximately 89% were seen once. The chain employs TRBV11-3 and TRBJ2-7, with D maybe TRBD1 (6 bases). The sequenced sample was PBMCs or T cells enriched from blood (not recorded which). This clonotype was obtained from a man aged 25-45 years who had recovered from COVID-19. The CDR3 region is CASSLEAGAIYEQYF. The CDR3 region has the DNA TGTGCCAGCAGCTTAGAAGCAGGGGCGATCTACGAGCAGTACTTC.